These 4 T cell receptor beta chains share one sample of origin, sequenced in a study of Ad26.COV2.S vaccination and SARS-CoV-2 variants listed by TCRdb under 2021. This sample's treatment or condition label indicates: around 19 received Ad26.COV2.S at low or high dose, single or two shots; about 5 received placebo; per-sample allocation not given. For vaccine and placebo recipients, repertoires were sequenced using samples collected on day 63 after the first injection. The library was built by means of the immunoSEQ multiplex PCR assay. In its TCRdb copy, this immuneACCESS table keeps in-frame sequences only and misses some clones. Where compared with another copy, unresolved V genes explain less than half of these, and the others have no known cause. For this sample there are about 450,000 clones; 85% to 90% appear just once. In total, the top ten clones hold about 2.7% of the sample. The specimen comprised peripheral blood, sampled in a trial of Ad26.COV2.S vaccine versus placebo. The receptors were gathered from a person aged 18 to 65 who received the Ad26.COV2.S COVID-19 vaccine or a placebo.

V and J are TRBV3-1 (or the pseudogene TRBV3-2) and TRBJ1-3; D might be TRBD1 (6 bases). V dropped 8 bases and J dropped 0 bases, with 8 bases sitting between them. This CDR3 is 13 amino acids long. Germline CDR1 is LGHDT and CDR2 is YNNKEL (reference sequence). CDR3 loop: CASGGHSGNTIYF. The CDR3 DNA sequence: TGTGCCAGCGGGGGCCACTCTGGAAACACCATATATTTT.

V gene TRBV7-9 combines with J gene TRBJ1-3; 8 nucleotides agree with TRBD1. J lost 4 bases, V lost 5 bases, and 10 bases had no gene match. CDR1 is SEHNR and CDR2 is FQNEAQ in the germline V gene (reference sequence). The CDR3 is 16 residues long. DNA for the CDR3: TGTGCCAGCAGCGCCTACGGGACAGGAACGGGAAACACCATATATTTT. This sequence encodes CASSAYGTGTGNTIYF.

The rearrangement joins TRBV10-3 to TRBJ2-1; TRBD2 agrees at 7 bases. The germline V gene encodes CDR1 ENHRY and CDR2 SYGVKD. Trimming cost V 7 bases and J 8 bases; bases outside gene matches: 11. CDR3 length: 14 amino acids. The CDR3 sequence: CAITPGLDGDEQFF. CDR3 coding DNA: TGTGCCATCACTCCAGGACTAGACGGGGATGAGCAGTTCTTC.

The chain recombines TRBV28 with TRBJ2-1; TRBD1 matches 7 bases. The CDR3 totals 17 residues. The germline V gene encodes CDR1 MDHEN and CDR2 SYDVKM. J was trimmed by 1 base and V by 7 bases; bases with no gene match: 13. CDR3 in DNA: TGTGCCAGCAACACCGACAGGGTCTGGAGTTCCTACAATGAGCAGTTCTTC. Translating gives CASNTDRVWSSYNEQFF.